The rows below give T cell receptor beta chains drawn from one sample of a study of T cells in Graves' hyperthyroidism and ophthalmopathy. In TCRdb, the multiplex PCR reads were re-called with MiXCR into one record per CDR3 protein. The table has around 300,000 distinct CDR3 sequences, about 13% seen once. Sequenced: blood. These receptors originate from a woman in her thirties or forties with Graves' ophthalmopathy. The CDR3 runs from the conserved cysteine through the conserved F or W. Each record gives: V gene, clone size, J gene, D gene, CDR3 DNA, CDR3 protein. A D gene is named only where the DNA matches it firmly. The size entry is marked missing in some rows and otherwise reads once, few, many or a size class.

TRBV19,NA,TRBJ2-2,NA,TGTGCCAGTAGTATAGCTGCCGGCGACACCGGGGAGCTGTTTTTT,CASSIAAGDTGELFF
TRBV11-2,many,TRBJ2-7,NA,TGTGCCAGCAGCTGGTCCCGACCGGGCTACGAGCAGTACTTC,CASSWSRPGYEQYF
TRBV11-2,many,TRBJ2-3,TRBD2,TGTGCCAGCAGCTACCTTAGCGGGACCACAGATACGCAGTATTTT,CASSYLSGTTDTQYF
TRBV30,many,TRBJ2-3,NA,TGTGCCTGGAATTCTCTGGGGCCGACAGATACGCAGTATTTT,CAWNSLGPTDTQYF
TRBV28,many,TRBJ2-2,NA,TGTGCCAGCAGTCCTACCCCCCCGGGAGAGGGGGCGAGGGCCGGGGAGCTGTTTTTT,CASSPTPPGEGARAGELFF
TRBV12-3/TRBV12-4,NA,TRBJ1-4,NA,TGTGCCAGCAGTTGGTTTAAGGACGAACTGTATTTT,CASSWFKDELYF
TRBV28,many,TRBJ2-4,NA,TGTGCCAGCACTCCCTCCCTGGGCATTCAGTACTTC,CASTPSLGIQYF
TRBV6-1,many,TRBJ1-1,NA,TGTGCCAGCAGTGATGGGCCACAGGGGAACACTGAAGCTTTCTTT,CASSDGPQGNTEAFF
TRBV20-1,NA,TRBJ2-5,TRBD2,TGCAGTGCTAGAGTAGCGGGGGGGCGGGAGACCCAGTACTTC,CSARVAGGRETQYF
TRBV2,NA,TRBJ1-1,TRBD1,TGTGCCAGCAGTGTAGACAGGGAGTCGAAGAGTCACACTGAAGCTTTCTTT,CASSVDRESKSHTEAFF
TRBV12-3/TRBV12-4,many,TRBJ2-2,NA,TGTGCCAGCAGACTAACAGCCGGGGAGCTGTTTTTT,CASRLTAGELFF
TRBV9,NA,TRBJ2-3,NA,TGTGCCAGCAGCACACCCCCCCCCACTACTCCGCAGTATTTT,CASSTPPPTTPQYF
TRBV20-1,NA,TRBJ2-5,NA,TGCAGTGCTTTGGACAGCCTGGAAGAGACCCAGTACTTC,CSALDSLEETQYF
TRBV27,many,TRBJ1-5,TRBD1,TGTGCCAGCAGTCTAATACCTCCGGGACAGGGAAATCAGCCCCAGCATTTT,CASSLIPPGQGNQPQHF
TRBV20-1,NA,TRBJ2-2,NA,TGCAGTGCTAGAGACCCCCAGTCGGGCACCGGGGAGCTGTTTTTT,CSARDPQSGTGELFF
TRBV7-2,many,TRBJ2-3,TRBD2,TGTGCCAGCAGCTGGCCCTCGGGGGGAACGGGAGGGCCTGTAGATACGCAGTATTTT,CASSWPSGGTGGPVDTQYF
TRBV6-5,many,TRBJ2-1,NA,TGTGCCAGCAGTTACTCGAAGGGTTTGAATGAGCAGTTCTTC,CASSYSKGLNEQFF
TRBV12-3/TRBV12-4,many,TRBJ2-7,NA,TGTGCCAGCAGTTTTCAGGGCTACTACGAGCAGTACTTC,CASSFQGYYEQYF
TRBV9,many,TRBJ1-2,NA,TGTGCCAGCAGCGTTGACCGAGTCTATGGCTACACCTTC,CASSVDRVYGYTF
TRBV4-1,NA,TRBJ1-2,NA,TGCGCCAGCAGCCAAAGGCCTGACAGACCTCCCCTTCATGGCTACACCTTC,CASSQRPDRPPLHGYTF
TRBV19,NA,TRBJ2-4,TRBD1,TGTGCCAGTAGTGCTGACAGGGTGGACAACATTCAGTACTTC,CASSADRVDNIQYF
TRBV25-1,many,TRBJ2-1,NA,TGTGCCAGCAGTGCCCACAGGGACCTCTACAATGAGCAGTTCTTC,CASSAHRDLYNEQFF
TRBV10-2,many,TRBJ2-3,NA,TGCGCCAGCAGATCGGACAGAATCACAGATACGCAGTATTTT,CASRSDRITDTQYF
TRBV29-1,many,TRBJ2-1,TRBD1,TGCAGCGTAGACCCGACAGGGTTGAATGAGCAGTTCTTC,CSVDPTGLNEQFF
TRBV5-1,many,TRBJ1-1,NA,TGCGCCAGCAGCTCCGGGACATTCCCCGTCCCCTGGGTAGCTTTCTTT,CASSSGTFPVPWVAFF
TRBV28,many,TRBJ2-7,NA,TGTGCCAGCAGCCGGGGGACTTACTACGAGCAGTACTTC,CASSRGTYYEQYF
TRBV7-9,many,TRBJ2-5,TRBD2,TGTGCCAGCAGCTCCTCCTTAGCGGGAGGCGGGGAGACCCAGTACTTC,CASSSSLAGGGETQYF
TRBV7-2,medium-sized,TRBJ2-3,NA,TGTGCCAGCAGCTTAGGCTTAGCCGCCGATACGCAGTATTTT,CASSLGLAADTQYF
TRBV6-1,many,TRBJ1-5,NA,TGTGCCAGCAGTGATTTTAAGGGGAAGGGCTATCAGCCCCAGCATTTT,CASSDFKGKGYQPQHF
TRBV27,many,TRBJ2-7,NA,TGTGCCAGCAGCCCGGGCGGGCCTCAACCTTCCGAGCAGTACTTC,CASSPGGPQPSEQYF
TRBV7-2,many,TRBJ1-2,NA,TGTGCCAGCAGCTTCGGGGCCAACTATGGCTACACCTTC,CASSFGANYGYTF